This is a list of T cell receptor beta chains from one sample in a study of T cells expressing NK-cell markers. TCRdb re-called the 5' RACE reads; every CDR3 protein appears as one record, without DNA. This listing includes over 100,000 distinct CDR3 sequences. The sequenced sample consisted of blood T cells: a sorted CD56 or NKG2C T cell subset, CD4+ or CD8+ T cells, or bulk PBMC T cells (not recorded which). The receptors shown here come from a woman aged 18 to 69 in good health. Both conserved end residues are part of each CDR3.

j_call | v_call | cdr3_aa
TRBJ2-7 | TRBV5-1 | CASSFAGGRYEQYF
TRBJ2-1 | TRBV4-3 | CASSQLGQAYNEQFF
TRBJ2-5 | TRBV6-5 | CASSYSPNLAGGRETQYF
TRBJ2-7 | TRBV19 | CASSEAGVEQYF
TRBJ1-2 | TRBV6-5 | CASSYGGAEGYTF
TRBJ1-5 | TRBV20-1 | CSARPSPGGSNQPQHF
TRBJ2-1 | TRBV14 | CASSQEPGLAADEQFF
TRBJ2-1 | TRBV20-1 | CSARDISRGYNEQFF
TRBJ2-2 | TRBV11-2 | CASSSGTGNTGELFF
TRBJ1-2 | TRBV12-3/TRBV12-4 | CASSLGGGSYTF
TRBJ1-1 | TRBV21-1 | CASTERGREAFF
TRBJ1-1 | TRBV7-8 | CASTNPAQGEFTEAFF
TRBJ2-1 | TRBV20-1 | CSAGGGGEWGEQFF
TRBJ2-7 | TRBV27 | CASSLVGTYEQYF
TRBJ1-3 | TRBV30 | CAWALSGNTIYF
TRBJ2-7 | TRBV7-9 | CASSGTGVYEQYF
TRBJ2-5 | TRBV28 | CASSPRTGEETQYF
TRBJ2-7 | TRBV4-2 | CASSPGQGLAGAFTYEQYF
TRBJ2-3 | TRBV25-1 | CASSGDSPDTQYF
TRBJ1-1 | TRBV5-6 | CASSPRAPVDNTEAFF
TRBJ1-5 | TRBV4-3 | CASSQDWDSNQPQHF
TRBJ2-1 | TRBV28 | CASSLYGGEQFF
TRBJ2-7 | TRBV6-5 | CASSYGTGFYEQYF